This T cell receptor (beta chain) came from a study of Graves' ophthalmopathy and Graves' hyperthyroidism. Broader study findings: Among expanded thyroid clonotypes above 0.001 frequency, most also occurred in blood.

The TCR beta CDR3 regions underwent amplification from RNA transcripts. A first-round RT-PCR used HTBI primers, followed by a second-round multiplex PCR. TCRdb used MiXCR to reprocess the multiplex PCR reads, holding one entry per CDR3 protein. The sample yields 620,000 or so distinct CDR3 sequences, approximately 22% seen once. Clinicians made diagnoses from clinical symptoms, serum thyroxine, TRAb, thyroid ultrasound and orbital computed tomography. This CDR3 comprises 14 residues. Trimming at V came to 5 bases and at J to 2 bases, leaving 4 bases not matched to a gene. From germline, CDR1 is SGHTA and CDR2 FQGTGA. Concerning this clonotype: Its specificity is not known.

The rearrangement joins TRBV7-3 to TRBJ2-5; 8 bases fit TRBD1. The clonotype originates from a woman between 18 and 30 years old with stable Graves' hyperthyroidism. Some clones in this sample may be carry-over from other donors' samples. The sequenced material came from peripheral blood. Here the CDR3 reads CASSGQGGQETQYF. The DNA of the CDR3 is TGTGCCAGCAGCGGACAGGGTGGGCAAGAGACCCAGTACTTC.